This T cell receptor beta chain emerged from a study of blood T cell repertoires in COVID-19. Overall study: Sites across the United States, Italy and Spain contributed samples from acute and convalescent COVID-19. Sources were T cells, B-cell-depleted T cells, or PBMCs; the material itself was cDNA or gDNA.

This CDR3 region has 16 residues. J gave up 5 bases and V 9 bases, and 16 bases lay outside the gene matches. Germline assignment: CDR1 LNHDA and CDR2 SQIVND (reference sequence). Authors' methods: Estimates of nucleated cell counts were drawn from the amplification of reference gene primers. Some clones are missing from TCRdb's copy, which holds only in-frame ones; the method was immunoSEQ multiplex PCR. The V and J calls and clone size were taken over from that table, and D and trimming were inferred from the DNA. Among fewer than 400,000 clones listed, approximately 87% were seen once. Seattle-derived patients entered the study during active infection and were followed longitudinally.

The J gene is TRBJ1-1, the V gene TRBV19, with TRBD1 identical over 9 bases. The sequenced sample was peripheral blood. This TCR was recovered from a woman in her 30s with COVID-19, enrolled during active disease. This CDR3 is CASQRSRDRVRTEAFF. CDR3 coding DNA: TGTGCCAGCCAAAGATCCCGGGACAGGGTAAGAACTGAAGCTTTCTTT.